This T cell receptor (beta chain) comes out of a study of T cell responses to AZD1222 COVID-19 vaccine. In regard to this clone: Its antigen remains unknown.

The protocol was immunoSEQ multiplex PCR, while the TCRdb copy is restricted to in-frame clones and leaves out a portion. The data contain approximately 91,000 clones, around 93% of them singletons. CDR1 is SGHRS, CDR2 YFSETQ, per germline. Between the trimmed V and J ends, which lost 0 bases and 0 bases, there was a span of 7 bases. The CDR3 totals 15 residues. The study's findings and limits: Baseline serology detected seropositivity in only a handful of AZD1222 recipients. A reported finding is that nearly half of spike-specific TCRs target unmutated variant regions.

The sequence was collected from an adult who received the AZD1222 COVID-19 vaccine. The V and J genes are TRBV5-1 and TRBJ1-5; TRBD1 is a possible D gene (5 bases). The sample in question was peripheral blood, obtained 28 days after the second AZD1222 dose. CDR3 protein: CASSLAGISNQPQHF. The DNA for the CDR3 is TGCGCCAGCAGCTTGGCAGGGATTAGCAATCAGCCCCAGCATTTT.